This entry concerns a single T cell receptor beta chain. The record originates from a study of blood T cell repertoires in COVID-19. Study-wide background: T cells, B-cell-depleted T cells, or PBMCs provided the cDNA or gDNA that served as material.

The CDR3 is made up of 13 amino acids. Trimming took 7 bases from V and 5 from J, leaving 14 bases between them. Germline lookup yields CDR1 SGHTA and CDR2 FQGNSA. Authors' processing steps: Estimates of nucleated cell counts were drawn from the amplification of reference gene primers. Using immunoSEQ multiplex PCR, the repertoire was profiled, and TCRdb retains in-frame clones only, with some absent. The DNA gave D and trimming, while V, J and clone size come from that table. The profile covers under 200,000 clones, with around 82% appearing a single time and around 2.4% taken by the ten largest. The sequenced sample consisted of peripheral blood. This receptor was identified in a human donor with acute or convalescent COVID-19. The donor label of this sample is uncertain. The rearrangement uses TRBV7-2 and TRBJ2-5; weak D call: TRBD1 (6 bases). The CDR3 loop reads CASTPKRGETQYF. DNA of the CDR3: TGTGCCAGCACCCCGAAGAGGGGGGAGACCCAGTACTTC.